This T cell receptor beta chain comes out of a study of blood T cell repertoires in COVID-19. Background on the study: Sites across the United States, Italy and Spain contributed samples from acute and convalescent COVID-19.

Sequencing used immunoSEQ multiplex PCR; TCRdb keeps in-frame clones, though not all of them. The profile shows fewer than 40,000 clones, 80% of them singletons. This CDR3 has 15 amino acids. Germline V gene data show CDR1 as GTSNPN and CDR2 as SVGIG (reference sequence). The germline V and J ends were trimmed by 2 bases and 8 bases, with 18 bases remaining between them. V gene TRBV30 combines with J gene TRBJ1-4; tentatively, D is TRBD1 (5 bases). The sample was peripheral blood. The source is a man older than 75 with acute or convalescent COVID-19. The CDR3 sequence: CAWSTGHLGGEKLFF. CDR3 in DNA: TGTGCCTGGAGTACCGGACACTTGGGAGGGGAAAAACTGTTTTTT.